The 17 T cell receptor beta chains below were found in one sample sequenced in a study of T-cell reconstitution after alpha-beta-depleted transplantation in children. TCRbeta library preparation incorporated unique molecular identifiers. TCRdb reanalysed the PCR reads using MiXCR and keeps one entry per CDR3 protein. The data hold a few hundred thousand distinct CDR3 sequences, with 10% observed a single time. The specimen comprised PBMCs from the stem cell graft donor, sampled from the stem cell graft. Receptors originate from a human donor who donated a stem cell graft to a child with acute lymphoblastic leukemia.

V usage is TRBV12-3 or TRBV12-4 and J usage is TRBJ2-5; 8 bases agree with TRBD2. The CDR3 consists of 16 residues. Germline trimming cut 4 bases from V and 3 bases from J; bases unmatched to any gene: 10. The CDR3 nucleotides read TGTGCCAGCAGTTCCCCCGGGTTAGCGGGAAAAGAGACCCAGTACTTC. This codes for CASSSPGLAGKETQYF.

This chain links TRBV6-2 or TRBV6-3 with TRBJ2-1; D perhaps matches TRBD2 (7 bases). The V and J ends lost 0 bases and 8 bases respectively, with 20 bases between them. CDR1 and CDR2 from the germline V gene are MNHEY and SVGEGT. The CDR3 length is 17 residues. CDR3 sequence (DNA): TGTGCCAGCAGTTACTCCCCAGGGGCGCGGGAGCACGATGAGCAGTTCTTC. Residues: CASSYSPGAREHDEQFF.

The table lists this clonotype with a few counts. The chain employs TRBV28 and TRBJ2-7; maybe TRBD2 (7 bases). The CDR3 runs to 15 residues. Germline loops: CDR1 MDHEN, CDR2 SYDVKM. The germline V and J ends were trimmed by 6 bases and 0 bases, with 15 bases remaining between them. The CDR3 here is CASRDTGGSSYEQYF. In DNA form, the CDR3 reads TGTGCCAGCAGGGATACGGGGGGCAGCTCCTACGAGCAGTACTTC.

This clonotype was counted only a few times. The V call is TRBV5-6, the J call TRBJ1-5; D may be TRBD1 (5 bases). CDR1 and CDR2 from the germline V gene are SGHDT and YYEEEE. The CDR3 runs 15 residues. V lost 3 bases to trimming and J lost 2 bases, with 12 bases between them. As DNA, the CDR3 is TGTGCCAGCAGCTGGGGGGGGGTCGGCAATCAGCCCCAGCATTTT. This codes for CASSWGGVGNQPQHF.

This clonotype has ten or more counts. The V gene is TRBV5-1, the J gene TRBJ1-2, with D possibly TRBD1 on 5 matching bases. Germline assignment: CDR1 SGHRS and CDR2 YFSETQ. CDR3 length: 15 amino acids. V was clipped by 4 bases and J by 5 bases, with 18 bases between them. CDR3 sequence (DNA): TGCGCCAGCAGCCCCAATCGTGGGGCAGCATATGGCTACACCTTC. Encoded protein: CASSPNRGAAYGYTF.

The chain links TRBV7-9 to TRBJ2-7; D might be TRBD1 or TRBD2, each matching 6 bases. The CDR3 sequence is 13 residues long. Looked up from germline, CDR1 is SEHNR and CDR2 is FQNEAQ (reference sequence). The ends were cut back, 7 bases at V and 2 bases at J, with 12 bases in the middle. As DNA, the CDR3 is TGTGCCAGCACCGCGGGGACAACCTACGAGCAGTACTTC. Translated: CASTAGTTYEQYF. Complete variable domain (other parts from reference TRBV7-9 and TRBJ2-7): DTGVSQNPRHKITKRGQNVTFRCDPISEHNRLYWYRQTLGQGPEFLTYFQNEAQLEKSRLLSDRFSAERPKGSFSTLEIQRTEQGDSAMYLCASTAGTTYEQYFGPGTRLTVT.

This clonotype showed up just a few times. J is TRBJ1-1 and V is TRBV29-1; D may be TRBD1 (6 bases). The V and J ends lost 6 bases and 4 bases respectively, with 12 bases between them. Germline CDR1 SQVTM, CDR2 ANQGSEA. The CDR3 loop spans 12 amino acids. CDR3 DNA: TGCAGCGTGACAGGTTTGGGCACTGAAGCTTTCTTT. Residues: CSVTGLGTEAFF.

The chain links TRBV28 to TRBJ2-5, with 12 bases that match TRBD2. J was trimmed by 5 bases and V by 4 bases; bases with no gene match: 5. This CDR3 spans 15 amino acids. CDR1 MDHEN and CDR2 SYDVKM come from the germline V gene. The CDR3 spells CASSSGTSGRETQYF. The CDR3 bases are TGTGCCAGCAGTTCGGGTACTAGCGGGAGGGAGACCCAGTACTTC.

This clonotype has a count of ten or more. The V call is TRBV20-1, the J call TRBJ2-7, with unresolved D. V lost 5 bases to trimming and J lost 1 base, with 3 bases between them. This CDR3 comprises 10 residues. The germline gives CDR1 DFQATT, CDR2 SNEGSKA (reference sequence). In DNA form, the CDR3 reads TGCAGTGCTGTGTCCTACGAGCAGTACTTC. Translated, it gives CSAVSYEQYF.

This chain connects TRBV12-3 or TRBV12-4 to TRBJ2-2; perhaps TRBD1 as D (6 bases). This CDR3 has 14 residues. Trimming left V 1 base short and J 6 bases short, with 9 bases between. CDR3 sequence: CASSLGTVSGELFF. Written as DNA, the CDR3 is TGTGCCAGCAGTTTAGGGACAGTCTCCGGGGAGCTGTTTTTT.

The chain is built from TRBV4-1 and TRBJ2-1; tentatively, D is TRBD1 or TRBD2 (5 bases each). Germline CDR1 reads MGHRA; CDR2 reads YSYEKL. The CDR3 runs to 17 residues. The V end was cut by 1 base, the J end by 0 bases, with 13 bases between. The CDR3 region is CASSQAGHSSSYNEQFF. The CDR3 nucleotides read TGCGCCAGCAGCCAAGCGGGGCACTCGAGCTCCTACAATGAGCAGTTCTTC.

This clonotype was observed many times. The chain joins TRBV15 to TRBJ2-7; 9 nucleotides agree with TRBD2. The CDR3 runs 16 residues. Trimming removed 5 bases from V and 3 bases from J; junction bases left unmatched: 11. Germline V lookup: CDR1 LNHNV, CDR2 YYDKDF (reference sequence). The CDR3 nucleotides are TGTGCCACCAGCGGAGGCCCTAGCGGGGAATACTACGAGCAGTACTTC. Translation: CATSGGPSGEYYEQYF.

This clonotype was recorded a few times. The chain couples TRBV5-1 to TRBJ2-3, with D unclear. The germline CDR1 and CDR2 sequences are SGHRS and YFSETQ. Trimming removed 2 bases from V and 2 bases from J, with 3 bases in between. The CDR3 length is 12 residues. CDR3 region: CASSLYTDTQYF. DNA of the CDR3: TGCGCCAGCAGCTTATACACAGATACGCAGTATTTT. Filled out from reference TRBV5-1 and TRBJ2-3, the complete variable domain reads KAGVTQTPRYLIKTRGQQVTLSCSPISGHRSVSWYQQTPGQGLQFLFEYFSETQRNKGNFPGRFSGRQFSNSRSEMNVSTLELGDSALYLCASSLYTDTQYFGPGTRLTVL.

This clonotype was recorded at least ten times. This sequence joins TRBV14 and TRBJ2-7, with 9 bases aligning to TRBD2. In germline, CDR1 is SGHDN, CDR2 FVKESK. With 5 bases clipped from V and 0 bases from J, the junction kept 5 bases outside the gene matches. The CDR3 has 15 amino acids. The CDR3 bases are TGTGCCAGCAGCGAAGCGGGAGGTACCTCCTACGAGCAGTACTTC. Amino acid sequence: CASSEAGGTSYEQYF.

This clonotype was counted only a few times. The chain couples TRBV28 to TRBJ2-4; 7 bases fit TRBD2. Germline V gene sequence: CDR1 MDHEN, CDR2 SYDVKM. V lost 2 bases to trimming and J lost 1 base; unmatched junction nucleotides: 17. This CDR3 is built from 20 residues. Here the CDR3 DNA reads TGTGCCAGCAGTTTAAAAATGGGGACCAAGACAGCGGGGGCCAAAAACATTCAGTACTTC. It specifies CASSLKMGTKTAGAKNIQYF.

The rearrangement uses TRBV4-3 and TRBJ2-2, with D possibly being TRBD1 (6 bases). The germline gives CDR1 LGHNA, CDR2 YSLEER. This CDR3 spans 16 amino acids. The V end was cut by 0 bases, the J end by 6 bases, with 14 bases between. CDR3 in amino acids: CASSQDAGVVAGELFF. CDR3 bases: TGCGCCAGCAGCCAAGACGCAGGGGTGGTAGCCGGGGAGCTGTTTTTT.

This sequence joins TRBV6-2 or TRBV6-3 and TRBJ2-1; the match to TRBD2 covers 11 bases. This CDR3 has 17 amino acids. The V gene end was trimmed by 3 bases and the J gene end by 6 bases; junction bases not matched to a gene: 10. Germline-derived CDR1 and CDR2 are MNHEY and SVGEGT. The CDR3 nucleotides read TGTGCCAGCAGTTATAACCTTCTAGCGGGAGGAACCAATGAGCAGTTCTTC. It codes for CASSYNLLAGGTNEQFF.